This section outlines one T cell receptor (beta chain) sequence together with its context. This sample was taken from a study of T cell changes during pregnancy in multiple sclerosis. The germline V and J ends were trimmed by 0 bases and 3 bases, with 15 bases remaining between them. Germline-derived CDR1 and CDR2 are SNHLY and FYNNEI. The CDR3 extends over 16 amino acids. Profiling relied on immunoSEQ multiplex PCR, and the TCRdb table lists in-frame clones only, not all of them. The data contain roughly 90,000 clones, roughly 90% of them singletons. The sequencing used peripheral blood, collected in the first trimester of pregnancy. This sequence joins TRBV2 and TRBJ2-7; D might be TRBD1 (5 bases). This receptor was taken from a female donor in good health, enrolled as a control in a pregnancy study. The CDR3 spells CASSEALSGLSYEQYF. In DNA, the CDR3 is TGTGCCAGCAGTGAAGCGTTGTCAGGGTTGAGCTACGAGCAGTACTTC.